This T cell receptor (beta chain) was identified in a study of CD8 T cells in Susac syndrome. An amount of RNA that ranged from about 0.45 to 1 ug was reverse transcribed with random hexamers. Amplification of TCR beta CDR3 by immunoSEQ multiplex PCR spanned 54 Vbeta and 13 Jbeta. TCRdb ran MiXCR on the immunoSEQ multiplex PCR reads and lists one entry per CDR3 protein. Counted here are about 280,000 distinct CDR3 sequences, 70% to 90% occurring once; the ten biggest clones make up approximately 0.11%. Sequencing of TCR beta drew on CD8+ and CD4+ T cells from blood. Included as multiple sclerosis controls were treatment-naive patients who had stable or active relapsing-remitting disease. Purification of the CD8+ and CD4+ T cells relied on negative isolation, and TEMRA cells underwent FACS enrichment. CDR1 is SGDLS, CDR2 YYNGEE, per germline. V gave up 4 bases and J gave up 8 bases; unmatched junction bases: 6. The CDR3 totals 14 residues.

The specimen sequenced was CD8+ T cells from PBMCs. This clonotype was obtained from a human donor with multiple sclerosis. The genes are TRBV9 and TRBJ1-4; TRBD1 matches 9 bases. Here the CDR3 DNA reads TGTGCCAGCAGCCCGGGACAGGGTCGGGAAAAACTGTTTTTT. The encoded protein is CASSPGQGREKLFF.